This TCR beta chain was observed in a study of patients and donors after allogeneic stem cell transplantation. Germline trimming cut 4 bases from V and 2 bases from J; bases unmatched to any gene: 7. The CDR3 runs to 15 residues. Germline CDR1 SGHRS, CDR2 YFSETQ. TCRdb analysed the RT-PCR reads with MiXCR anew, one entry per CDR3 protein. The data hold about 960,000 distinct CDR3 sequences, with over 15% observed a single time. This clonotype was counted only a few times. Sequenced sample: blood, either unsorted or a sorted T cell fraction (not recorded which). The chain employs TRBV5-1 and TRBJ2-7, with 9 nucleotides matching TRBD2. The origin of this receptor is a human donor who was either an allogeneic HSCT recipient or a stem cell or donor lymphocyte infusion donor (not recorded which). It is not recorded whose cells these are; they may come from a transplant donor. Written as DNA, the CDR3 is TGCGCCAGCAGCGTCAGCGGGAGGCCCCCCTACGAGCAGTACTTC. It translates to CASSVSGRPPYEQYF.